Listed here are 9 T cell receptor beta chains from one sample, sequenced in a study of control samples from healthy donors and cancer patients. The method was immunoSEQ multiplex PCR; TCRdb's version includes in-frame clones alone and lacks a portion of them. The specimen's table records under 200,000 clones. Sequenced material: blood. These receptors all stem from a woman aged 25 to 39 in good health.

The rearrangement uses TRBV7-9 and TRBJ2-1; D is unresolved. The germline gives CDR1 SEHNR, CDR2 FQNEAQ (reference sequence). Trimming cost V 0 bases and J 4 bases, with 7 bases left between them. The CDR3 covers 14 residues. The CDR3 is CASSLAPAYNEQFF. In DNA, the CDR3 is TGTGCCAGCAGCTTAGCGCCGGCTTACAATGAGCAGTTCTTC.

The chain has TRBV23-1 and TRBJ2-7, with 7 bases identical to TRBD1. TRBV23-1 is annotated as an ORF whose role is uncertain. The CDR3 spans 13 residues. Trimming at V came to 9 bases and at J to 0 bases, leaving 5 bases not matched to a gene. CDR3 region: CASHRDSSYEQYF. DNA for the CDR3: TGCGCCAGTCACCGGGACAGCTCCTACGAGCAGTACTTC.

This chain uses TRBV29-1 with TRBJ1-4; possibly TRBD1 for D (5 bases). The germline gives CDR1 SQVTM, CDR2 ANQGSEA. V dropped 3 bases and J dropped 8 bases, with 10 bases sitting between them. The CDR3 runs 12 residues. CDR3 sequence: CSVDGGAEKLFF. The CDR3 nucleotides read TGCAGCGTTGATGGGGGAGCGGAAAAACTGTTTTTT.

The chain is built from TRBV5-6 and TRBJ1-5; tentative D call: TRBD1 (6 bases). V shed 4 bases and J shed 7 bases, with 15 bases lying between them. CDR1 and CDR2 (germline): SGHDT, YYEEEE. This CDR3 has 14 amino acids. The CDR3 coding sequence is TGTGCCAGCAGCGGAACAGGGACGGAACAGCCCCAGCATTTT. The encoded protein is CASSGTGTEQPQHF. The whole variable domain, remainder taken from reference TRBV5-6 and TRBJ1-5, is DAGVTQSPTHLIKTRGQQVTLRCSPKSGHDTVSWYQQALGQGPQFIFQYYEEEERQRGNFPDRFSGHQFPNYSSELNVNALLLGDSALYLCASSGTGTEQPQHFGDGTRLSIL.

V and J are TRBV7-9 and TRBJ1-6; the match to TRBD1 covers 7 bases. Germline-derived CDR1 and CDR2 are SEHNR and FQNEAQ (reference sequence). There are 14 residues in the CDR3. V shed 5 bases and J 5 bases; nucleotides not matched to a gene: 3. Written as DNA, the CDR3 is TGTGCCAGCAGCCCCGGGACAGATAATTCACCCCTCCACTTT. It specifies CASSPGTDNSPLHF.

This sequence joins TRBV28 and TRBJ1-5; TRBD1 is a possible D gene (5 bases). V shed 3 bases and J shed 5 bases, with 11 bases lying between them. Germline values: CDR1 MDHEN, CDR2 SYDVKM. This CDR3 is 14 amino acids long. CDR3 coding DNA: TGTGCCAGCAGTTTCCAGGGTAGGGATCAGCCCCAGCATTTT. This gives the protein CASSFQGRDQPQHF.

The chain combines TRBV5-4 with TRBJ1-1; D is unclear. There are 12 residues in the CDR3. V dropped 6 bases and J dropped 0 bases, with 6 bases sitting between them. Germline-derived CDR1 and CDR2 are SGHNT and YYREEE (reference sequence). CDR3 in amino acids: CASNGLNTEAFF. The CDR3 nucleotides read TGTGCCAGCAATGGCCTGAACACTGAAGCTTTCTTT. The whole variable domain, remainder taken from reference TRBV5-4 and TRBJ1-1, is ETGVTQSPTHLIKTRGQQVTLRCSSQSGHNTVSWYQQALGQGPQFIFQYYREEENGRGNFPPRFSGLQFPNYSSELNVNALELDDSALYLCASNGLNTEAFFGQGTRLTVV.

This chain connects TRBV4-1 to TRBJ1-5; TRBD1 aligns across 9 bases. The germline gives CDR1 MGHRA, CDR2 YSYEKL. The CDR3 runs 15 residues. The V gene end was trimmed by 3 bases and the J gene end by 6 bases; junction bases not matched to a gene: 6. The CDR3 DNA is TGCGCCAGCAGCCACACACAGGGGGCTGGTCAGCCCCAGCATTTT. This gives the protein CASSHTQGAGQPQHF.

The CDR3 region is CATSRAGAQPQHF. DNA of the CDR3: TGTGCCACCAGCAGAGCCGGGGCCCAGCCCCAGCATTTT. V gene TRBV15 combines with J gene TRBJ1-5, with D possibly TRBD1 on 5 matching bases. Germline-derived CDR1 and CDR2 are LNHNV and YYDKDF (reference sequence). Trimming shortened V by 1 base and J by 7 bases, and 8 bases separated the two germline ends. The CDR3 extends over 13 amino acids.